A selection of T cell receptor beta chains follows, all from one sample in a study of blood T cell repertoires in COVID-19. The assay was immunoSEQ multiplex PCR, and TCRdb's table has in-frame clones only and misses some. The top ten clones hold 0.65% to 0.9% of a sample with a few hundred thousand clones, roughly 90% of them seen once. Sequences were obtained from peripheral blood. These receptors were obtained from a woman aged 25 to 39 with acute or convalescent COVID-19. Both conserved end residues are part of each CDR3. A D gene is named only where the DNA matches it firmly. A clone size is listed for some rows: how often the clone was seen (once, few, many), or a class if it is expanded.

V gene	D gene	J gene	clone size	CDR3 DNA	CDR3 protein
TRBV7-3	NA	TRBJ1-1	NA	TGTGCCAGCAGCTTAGGGGGCAGTGGCACTGAAGCTTTCTTT	CASSLGGSGTEAFF
TRBV28	TRBD1	TRBJ2-5	NA	TGTGCCAGCAGTCGTTCCGGGACAGTTGGCCAAGAGACCCAGTACTTC	CASSRSGTVGQETQYF
TRBV24-1	NA	TRBJ2-5	few	TGTGCCACCAGTGATTGGCGGGAAGATAGGGAGACCCAGTACTTC	CATSDWREDRETQYF
TRBV19	TRBD1	TRBJ2-2	NA	TGTGCCAGTAGTATCCCAGGGACAGGGAACACCGGGGAGCTGTTTTTT	CASSIPGTGNTGELFF
TRBV12-5	NA	TRBJ1-1	NA	TGTGCTAGTGGCCCACACCAGAACACTGAAGCTTTCTTT	CASGPHQNTEAFF
TRBV19	NA	TRBJ1-5	NA	TGTGCCAGTAGTATAATGCAGGGAAATCAGCCCCAGCATTTT	CASSIMQGNQPQHF
TRBV11-3	NA	TRBJ1-1	NA	TGTGCCAGCAGCTTAGGCCAACAGAGAAGGGGCACTGAAGCTTTCTTT	CASSLGQQRRGTEAFF
TRBV6-2/TRBV6-3	NA	TRBJ1-5	few	TGTGCCAGCAGTCAACTAGGTCGGGGTTGGGATCAGCCCCAGCATTTT	CASSQLGRGWDQPQHF
TRBV7-3	TRBD1	TRBJ1-1	NA	TGTGCCAGCCAGGGGGCAGCGAACACTGAAGCTTTCTTT	CASQGAANTEAFF
TRBV24-1	NA	TRBJ1-2	once	TGTGCCACCAGTGATTATGACAGTAACTATGGCTACACCTTC	CATSDYDSNYGYTF
TRBV11-2	NA	TRBJ2-1	once	TGTGCCAGCAGCTCGATACTAGAGAAATACAATGAGCAGTTCTTC	CASSSILEKYNEQFF
TRBV5-1	NA	TRBJ1-1	NA	TGCGCCAGCAGCTTGAATCAGGGGAACACTGAAGCTTTCTTT	CASSLNQGNTEAFF
TRBV5-6	NA	TRBJ2-5	NA	TGTGCCAGCAGCCATAACAGGGAGAACAAGCAGACCCAGTACTTC	CASSHNRENKQTQYF
TRBV5-4	TRBD1	TRBJ2-1	NA	TGTGCCAGCAGCCGGGACAGAAGCTACAATGAGCAGTTCTTC	CASSRDRSYNEQFF
TRBV5-1	NA	TRBJ2-5	NA	TGCGCCAGCAGCTTGGGCCAGCAAGAGACCCAGTACTTC	CASSLGQQETQYF
TRBV19	NA	TRBJ1-4	NA	TGTGCCAGTAGTGACACTGCAACTAATGAAAAACTGTTTTTT	CASSDTATNEKLFF
TRBV14	TRBD2	TRBJ2-1	NA	TGTGCCAGCAGCCAAGGGCTAGCGGGACCTTGGAATGAGCAGTTCTTC	CASSQGLAGPWNEQFF
TRBV12-5	NA	TRBJ1-1	NA	TGTGCTAGTCAACCCACCAACTCCCTGAACACTGAAGCTTTCTTT	CASQPTNSLNTEAFF
TRBV6-6	TRBD2	TRBJ2-7	NA	TGTGCCAGCAGACTAGCGGTGCGCTCCTACGAGCAGTACTTC	CASRLAVRSYEQYF
TRBV7-9	TRBD1	TRBJ2-7	NA	TGTGCCAGCAGCCCAGGGGGAGAGCAGTACTTC	CASSPGGEQYF
TRBV6-2/TRBV6-3	TRBD2	TRBJ2-7	NA	TGTGCCAGCAGATACGGGACTAGCGGGTCCTACGAGCAGTACTTC	CASRYGTSGSYEQYF
TRBV5-8	NA	TRBJ2-1	NA	TGTGCCAGCAGCTTGGCCAGGATTTTCGCCTACAATGAGCAGTTCTTC	CASSLARIFAYNEQFF
TRBV6-4	NA	TRBJ2-2	NA	TGTGCCAGTAGGGGTGGTCCCACCGGGGAGCTGTTTTTT	CASRGGPTGELFF
TRBV6-2/TRBV6-3	TRBD1	TRBJ1-5	NA	TGTGCCAGCAGCCCGGGACAGATTAGCAATCAGCCCCAGCATTTT	CASSPGQISNQPQHF
TRBV6-2/TRBV6-3	TRBD1	TRBJ1-4	NA	TGTGCCAGCAGTTCCGGGACAGGGGCCGAAAAACTGTTTTTT	CASSSGTGAEKLFF
TRBV18	NA	TRBJ1-5	NA	TGTGCCAGCTCACTGGACATCCCCGGCGTTCAGCCCCAGCATTTT	CASSLDIPGVQPQHF
TRBV6-6	TRBD1	TRBJ2-7	NA	TGTGCCAGCACACGACAGGGGGCCTTTCCTCCCTACGAGCAGTACTTC	CASTRQGAFPPYEQYF
TRBV19	TRBD1	TRBJ2-7	NA	TGTGCCAGTAGTATTCCCGGGACAGGGTACGAGCAGTACTTC	CASSIPGTGYEQYF
TRBV4-3	NA	TRBJ2-2	NA	TGCGCCAGCAGCCAAGGACAGGAGAACACCGGGGAGCTGTTTTTT	CASSQGQENTGELFF
TRBV24-1	TRBD1	TRBJ1-2	once	TGTGCCACCAGTAAGGGGGCGGGGTATGGCTACACCTTC	CATSKGAGYGYTF
TRBV19	TRBD1	TRBJ2-2	once	TGTGCCAGTAGTATACTCACAGGGGAGTGGGAGCTGTTTTTT	CASSILTGEWELFF
TRBV7-2	NA	TRBJ1-1	NA	TGTGCCAGCATCCTTACGGGGTTTACTGAAGCTTTCTTT	CASILTGFTEAFF
TRBV7-6	NA	TRBJ2-1	once	TGTGCCAGCAGCTTAGGGGGGGACTTCTACAATGAGCAGTTCTTC	CASSLGGDFYNEQFF
TRBV28	NA	TRBJ1-5	NA	TGTGCCAGCAGCACACGCCAGGGGTTGGTTCAGCCCCAGCATTTT	CASSTRQGLVQPQHF
TRBV5-6	NA	TRBJ2-1	NA	TGTGCCAGCAGCACCGGGACAGAGCAGTTCTTC	CASSTGTEQFF
TRBV13	TRBD2	TRBJ2-1	few	TGTGCCAGCGGCAGTGGCGGGGGCTCCTACAATGAGCAGTTCTTC	CASGSGGGSYNEQFF
TRBV7-2	NA	TRBJ2-7	NA	TGTGCCAGCAGCTTGGGCCCCCTGACGCACGAGCAGTACTTC	CASSLGPLTHEQYF
TRBV6-6	NA	TRBJ2-1	NA	TGTGCCAGCAGTTTCGGTTCCTACAATGAGCAGTTCTTC	CASSFGSYNEQFF
TRBV10-3	TRBD1	TRBJ1-2	NA	TGTGCCATCAGTGCAGGGGGCGCTTGGGGCTACACCTTC	CAISAGGAWGYTF
TRBV7-9	TRBD1	TRBJ1-1	once	TGTGCCAGCAGCTTAGGAGGACAGGGGCGAGACACTGAAGCTTTCTTT	CASSLGGQGRDTEAFF
TRBV2	TRBD1	TRBJ1-2	NA	TGTGCCAGCAGTGAGGAGACAGGGGGCTTTTGGGGCTACACCTTC	CASSEETGGFWGYTF
TRBV6-5	NA	TRBJ2-1	NA	TGTGCCAGCACCCCAGACTACAATGAGCAGTTCTTC	CASTPDYNEQFF
TRBV7-2	TRBD2	TRBJ2-1	NA	TGTGCCAGCAGCTTTTGGGCTAGCGGGAGCTCCTACAATGAGCAGTTCTTC	CASSFWASGSSYNEQFF
TRBV11-3	NA	TRBJ2-5	once	TGTGCCAGCAGCTTTGGCGGGAAGGGAGAGACCCAGTACTTC	CASSFGGKGETQYF
TRBV5-1	TRBD1	TRBJ2-7	NA	TGCGCCAGCAGCTACGAACAGGGGACGGCCTACGAGCAGTACTTC	CASSYEQGTAYEQYF
TRBV6-2/TRBV6-3	NA	TRBJ1-5	NA	TGTGCCAGCAGTTACGGATCTGGGAGCCAGCCCCAGCATTTT	CASSYGSGSQPQHF